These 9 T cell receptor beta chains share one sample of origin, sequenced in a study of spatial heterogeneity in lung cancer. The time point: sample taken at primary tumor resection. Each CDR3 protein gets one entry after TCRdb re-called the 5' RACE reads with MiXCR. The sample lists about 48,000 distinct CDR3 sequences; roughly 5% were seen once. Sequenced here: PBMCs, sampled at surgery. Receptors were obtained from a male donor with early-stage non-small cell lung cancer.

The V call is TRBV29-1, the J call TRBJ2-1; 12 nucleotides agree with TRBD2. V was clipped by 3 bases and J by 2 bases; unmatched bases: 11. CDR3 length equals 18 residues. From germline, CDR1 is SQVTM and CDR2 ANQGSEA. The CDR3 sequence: CSVEGLAGGITPYNEQFF. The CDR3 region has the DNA TGCAGCGTTGAGGGGCTAGCGGGAGGGATCACCCCCTACAATGAGCAGTTCTTC.

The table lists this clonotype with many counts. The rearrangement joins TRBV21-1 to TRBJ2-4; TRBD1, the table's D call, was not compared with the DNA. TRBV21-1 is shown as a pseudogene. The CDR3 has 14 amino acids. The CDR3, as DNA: TGTGCCAGCAGCAAAGGTGAAGGGGCGAGCATTCAGTACTTC. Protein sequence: CASSKGEGASIQYF.

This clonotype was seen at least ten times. CDR3 coding DNA: TGTGCCATCAGTAAAGACCCGGAAGGGTCCGGGGAGCTGTTTTTT. It codes for CAISKDPEGSGELFF. The chain has TRBV10-3 and TRBJ2-2, with D unclear. Trimming took off 5 bases at V and 6 bases at J, with 16 bases between the two ends. The CDR3 loop spans 15 amino acids. CDR1 is ENHRY, CDR2 SYGVKD, per germline.

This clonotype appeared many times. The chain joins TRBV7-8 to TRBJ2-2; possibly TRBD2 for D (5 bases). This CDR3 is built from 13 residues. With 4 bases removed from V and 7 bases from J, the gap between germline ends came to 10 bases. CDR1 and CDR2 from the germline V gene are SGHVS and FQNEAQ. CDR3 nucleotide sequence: TGTGCCAGCAGCTCGCGGGTTGGCGGGGAGCTGTTTTTT. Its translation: CASSSRVGGELFF.

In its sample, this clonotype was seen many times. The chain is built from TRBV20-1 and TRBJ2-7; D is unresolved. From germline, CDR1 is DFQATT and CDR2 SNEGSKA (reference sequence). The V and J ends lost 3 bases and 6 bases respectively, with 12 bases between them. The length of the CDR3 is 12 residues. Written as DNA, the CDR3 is TGCAGTGCTAGTTCTTTTTCAGGCGAGCAGTACTTC. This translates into CSASSFSGEQYF.

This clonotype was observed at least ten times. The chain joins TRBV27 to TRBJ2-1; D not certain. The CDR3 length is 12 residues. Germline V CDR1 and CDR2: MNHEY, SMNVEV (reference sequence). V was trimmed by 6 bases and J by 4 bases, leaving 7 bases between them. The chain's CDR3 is CASSSEYNEQFF. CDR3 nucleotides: TGTGCCAGCAGCTCAGAGTACAATGAGCAGTTCTTC.

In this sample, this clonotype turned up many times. CDR3 bases: TGTGCCAGCAGCTCGACAGGGGGGGAGACCCAGTACTTC. Residues: CASSSTGGETQYF. The chain couples TRBV7-9 to TRBJ2-5, with 9 bases matching TRBD1. V trimming: 4 bases; J trimming: 5 bases; junction bases outside the gene matches: 2. Germline V CDR1 and CDR2: SEHNR, FQNEAQ (reference sequence). This CDR3 contains 13 residues. Combining the CDR3 with reference TRBV7-9 and TRBJ2-5 gives the whole variable domain DTGVSQNPRHKITKRGQNVTFRCDPISEHNRLYWYRQTLGQGPEFLTYFQNEAQLEKSRLLSDRFSAERPKGSFSTLEIQRTEQGDSAMYLCASSSTGGETQYFGPGTRLLVL.

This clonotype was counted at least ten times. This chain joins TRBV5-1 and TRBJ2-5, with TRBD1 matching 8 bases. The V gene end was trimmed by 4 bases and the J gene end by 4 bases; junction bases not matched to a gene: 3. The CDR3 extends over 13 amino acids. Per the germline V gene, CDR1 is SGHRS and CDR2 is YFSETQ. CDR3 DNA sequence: TGCGCCAGCAGCCGAGGGACAGGAGAGACCCAGTACTTC. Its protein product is CASSRGTGETQYF.

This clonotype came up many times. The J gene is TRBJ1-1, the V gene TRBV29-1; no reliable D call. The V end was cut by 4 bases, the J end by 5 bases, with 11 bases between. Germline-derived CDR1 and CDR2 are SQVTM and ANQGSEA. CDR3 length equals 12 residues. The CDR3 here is CSVGAVDTEAFF. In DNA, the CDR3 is TGCAGCGTTGGGGCAGTGGATACTGAAGCTTTCTTT.